This TCR beta chain was retrieved from a study of T-cell reconstitution after alpha-beta-depleted transplantation in children. TCRbeta library preparation incorporated unique molecular identifiers. MiXCR was run by TCRdb on the PCR reads, yielding one entry per CDR3 protein. The repertoire has over 70,000 distinct CDR3 sequences, 12% of them found once; the top ten carry approximately 15%. This clonotype has at least ten counts. Sequences were derived from PBMCs from the stem cell graft donor, sampled from the stem cell graft. This TCR derives from a human donor who donated a stem cell graft to a child with inherited bone marrow failure.

The CDR3 region has the DNA TGCAGTGCTAGAGTTCCTAGCCGGGCCTACGAGCAGTACTTC. It codes for CSARVPSRAYEQYF. The chain carries TRBV20-1 and TRBJ2-7; tentatively, D is TRBD2 (5 bases). Germline V gene sequence: CDR1 DFQATT, CDR2 SNEGSKA (reference sequence). There are 14 residues in the CDR3. V lost 1 base to trimming and J lost 2 bases, with 12 bases between them.